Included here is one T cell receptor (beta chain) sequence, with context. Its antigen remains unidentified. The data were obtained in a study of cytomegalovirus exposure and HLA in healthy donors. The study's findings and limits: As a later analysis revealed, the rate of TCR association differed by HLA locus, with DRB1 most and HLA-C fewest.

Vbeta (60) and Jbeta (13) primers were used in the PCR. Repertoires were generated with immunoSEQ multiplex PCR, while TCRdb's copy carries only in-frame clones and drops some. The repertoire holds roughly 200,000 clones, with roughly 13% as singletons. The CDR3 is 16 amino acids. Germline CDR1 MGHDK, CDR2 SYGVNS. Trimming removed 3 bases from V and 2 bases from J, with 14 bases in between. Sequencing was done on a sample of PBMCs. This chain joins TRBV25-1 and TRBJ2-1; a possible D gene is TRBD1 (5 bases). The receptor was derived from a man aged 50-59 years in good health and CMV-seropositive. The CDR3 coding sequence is TGTGCCAGCAGTGACAGGGCACCGCGACCCTACAATGAGCAGTTCTTC. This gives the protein CASSDRAPRPYNEQFF. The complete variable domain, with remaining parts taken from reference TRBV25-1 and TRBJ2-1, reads EADIYQTPRYLVIGTGKKITLECSQTMGHDKMYWYQQDPGMELHLIHYSYGVNSTEKGDLSSESTVSRIRTEHFPLTLESARPSHTSQYLCASSDRAPRPYNEQFFGPGTRLTVL.